This record looks at one T cell receptor beta chain sequence and its context. It lacks a known antigen. The input lacks base qualities; no much larger clone sits a single base away. Each collaborating institution followed its own protocols to collect whole blood in K2EDTA tubes. Collaborator samples were shipped for TCRbeta analysis as frozen whole blood, isolated PBMCs, or DNA extracted from either sample type. The immunoSEQ Assay, a bias-controlled multiplex PCR, was used to amplify TCRbeta CDR3 regions from genomic DNA. The paper's data handling went like this. Within the assay, amplification of reference gene primers was used to estimate how many nucleated cells each sample contained. To quantify the absolute abundance of each unique TCRbeta CDR3 rearrangement, sequence reads were collapsed and filtered. For each sample, productive Simpson clonality was calculated as the square root of Simpson's diversity index across productive rearrangements. TCRdb stores this immuneACCESS table with in-frame sequences only. Part of the clones is absent; in the studies checked, under half of the shortfall reflects unresolved V genes, and no reason is known for the rest. The V and J calls and clone size come from that table; D and trimming were worked out from the DNA. The sample has under 200,000 clones on record, 74% of them singletons. Less than 3% of the sample is taken by the ten largest.

This sample was taken from a study of blood T cell repertoires in COVID-19 (dated by TCRdb to about 2020). Background for the entire study: The collaborator samples originated in the United States, Italy and Spain and spanned the acute and convalescent phases of COVID-19. Samples were obtained from the ongoing ImmuneRACE study (first 160 participants) and from about 1,300 subjects provided by 6 global collaborators. The sample metadata nearly always contained a de-identified subject ID, COVID-19 status, age in years and sex. Where HLA class I and class II types were available, the types were taken from metadata supplied by the sample provider, not from assay-based typing. The repertoires were released in a freely available public database intended as a resource for research on the immune response to SARS-CoV-2. Subjects who had been exposed to COVID-19, were actively infected with it, or had recovered from it provided the deeply sampled blood TCRbeta repertoires that made up the dataset. The prospective study material was composed of cDNA or gDNA derived from T cells, B-cell-depleted T cells, or PBMCs. Paper-wide results and their limitations: The quantity of clinical and demographic metadata differed by source and by participant and was supplied without curation.

The CDR3 starts with the cysteine, ends with the phenylalanine, and has 12 residues. Only the CDR3 portion is preserved as DNA: 36 bases, with reading frame beginning at the first base. V drops 3 bases and J drops 4 bases, leaving 5 bases in between. Taken from the germline V gene (reference sequence), the CDR1 and CDR2 loops are SGHKS and YYEKEE. The chain is made from TRBV5-5 and TRBJ2-1, with the D gene too uncertain to name. The TCR originated in a woman at least 80 years old with acute or convalescent COVID-19. Sequencing was performed on peripheral blood. DNA sequence: TGTGCCAGCAGCTCCCCTTACAATGAGCAGTTCTTC. This yields the protein CASSSPYNEQFF.